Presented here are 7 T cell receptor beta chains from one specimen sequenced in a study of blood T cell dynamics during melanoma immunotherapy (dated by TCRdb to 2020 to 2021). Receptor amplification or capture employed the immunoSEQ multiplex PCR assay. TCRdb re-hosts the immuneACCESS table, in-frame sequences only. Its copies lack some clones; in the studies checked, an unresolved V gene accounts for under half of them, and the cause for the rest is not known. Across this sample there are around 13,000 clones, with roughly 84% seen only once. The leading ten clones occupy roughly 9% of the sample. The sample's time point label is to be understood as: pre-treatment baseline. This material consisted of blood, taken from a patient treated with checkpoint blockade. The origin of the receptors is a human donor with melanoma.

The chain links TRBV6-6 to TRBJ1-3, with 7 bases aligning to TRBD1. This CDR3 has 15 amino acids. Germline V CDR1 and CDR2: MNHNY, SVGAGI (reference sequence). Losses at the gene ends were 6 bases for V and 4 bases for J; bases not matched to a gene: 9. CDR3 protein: CASRFVQGPGNTIYF. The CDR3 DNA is TGTGCCAGCAGATTCGTACAGGGGCCCGGAAACACCATATATTTT.

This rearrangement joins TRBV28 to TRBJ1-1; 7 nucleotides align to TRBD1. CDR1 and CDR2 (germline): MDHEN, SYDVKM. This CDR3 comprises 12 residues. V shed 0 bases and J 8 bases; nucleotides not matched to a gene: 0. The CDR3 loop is CASSLWDREAFF. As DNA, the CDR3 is TGTGCCAGCAGTTTATGGGACAGGGAAGCTTTCTTT.

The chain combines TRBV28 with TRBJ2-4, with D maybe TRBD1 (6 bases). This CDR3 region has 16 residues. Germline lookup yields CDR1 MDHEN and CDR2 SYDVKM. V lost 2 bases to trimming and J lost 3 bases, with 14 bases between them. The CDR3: CASSLLLTGLKNIQYF. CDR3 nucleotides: TGTGCCAGCAGTTTACTCTTAACAGGGCTCAAAAACATTCAGTACTTC.

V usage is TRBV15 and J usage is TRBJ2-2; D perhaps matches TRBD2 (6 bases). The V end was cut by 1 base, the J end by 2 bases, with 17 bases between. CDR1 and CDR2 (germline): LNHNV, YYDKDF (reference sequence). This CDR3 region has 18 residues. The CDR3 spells CATSRGGGGASNTGELFF. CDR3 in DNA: TGTGCCACCAGCAGAGGAGGTGGAGGGGCTAGTAACACCGGGGAGCTGTTTTTT.

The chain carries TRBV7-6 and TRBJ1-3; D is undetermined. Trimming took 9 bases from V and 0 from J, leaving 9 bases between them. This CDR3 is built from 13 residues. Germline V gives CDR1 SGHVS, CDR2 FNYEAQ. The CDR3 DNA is TGTGCCAGTGGACTGAGCTCTGGAAACACCATATATTTT. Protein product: CASGLSSGNTIYF.

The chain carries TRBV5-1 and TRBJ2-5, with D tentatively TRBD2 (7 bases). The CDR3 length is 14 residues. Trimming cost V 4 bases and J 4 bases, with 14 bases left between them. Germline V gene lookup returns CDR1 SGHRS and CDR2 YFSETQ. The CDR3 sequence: CASSSRGAAETQYF. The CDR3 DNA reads TGCGCCAGCAGCAGCCGGGGGGCAGCAGAGACCCAGTACTTC.

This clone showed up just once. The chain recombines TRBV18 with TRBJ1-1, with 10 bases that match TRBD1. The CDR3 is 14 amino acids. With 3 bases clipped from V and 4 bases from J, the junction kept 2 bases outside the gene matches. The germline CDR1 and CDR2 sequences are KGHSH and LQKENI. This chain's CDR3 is CASSPGQGPTEAFF. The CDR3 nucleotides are TGTGCCAGCTCACCGGGACAGGGGCCCACTGAAGCTTTCTTT.